This record covers a single T cell receptor (beta chain). Naive CD8 cells lacked CD45RO and underwent positive selection for CCR7, leaving out terminally differentiated effector memory CD45RA+ cells. The sample originates from a study of shared clonotypes between healthy human individuals. TCRdb's copy holds only in-frame clones and misses some; the assay was immunoSEQ multiplex PCR. The repertoire consists of some 2,000,000 clones, with 85% to 95% occurring once and the leading ten covering 0.85% to 1.3%. The V and J ends lost 10 bases and 2 bases respectively, with 18 bases between them. CDR3 length equals 14 residues. Germline V gives CDR1 SNHLY, CDR2 FYNNEI.

The receptor was derived from a man between 18 and 35 years old in good health. The chain joins TRBV2 to TRBJ2-7; D not certain. The sample comprised naive CD8+ T cells sorted from blood. Here the CDR3 reads CAIRYRSATYEQYF. The CDR3 DNA reads TGTGCCATCCGATATAGGAGTGCAACCTACGAGCAGTACTTC.